A selection of T cell receptor beta chains follows, all from one sample in a study of beta chain features in type 1 diabetes. Generated by immunoSEQ multiplex PCR, the TCRdb table keeps only in-frame clones and is missing some. The sample includes 430,000 or so clones, about 10% of them seen just once. Material for sequencing was naive CD4+ T cells from blood. The origin of the receptors is a young woman in good health. Both conserved end residues are part of each CDR3. The order of the fields is V gene, D gene, CDR3 length, clone size, J gene, CDR3 DNA, CDR3 protein. D genes are given only for firm matches. Rows may omit the clone size; those that give it use once, few, many or a size class.

>TRBV7-9|NA|10|few|TRBJ2-5
TGTGCCAGCAGCCCTGAGACCCAGTACTTC
CASSPETQYF
>TRBV12-5|TRBD2|15|NA|TRBJ2-3
TGTGCTAGTGGCTTCTCTAGCGGTCGCACAGATACGCAGTATTTT
CASGFSSGRTDTQYF
>TRBV5-1|NA|13|NA|TRBJ2-7
TGCGCCAGCAGCTCCCGGGTCAGCTACGAGCAGTACTTC
CASSSRVSYEQYF
>TRBV30|NA|15|NA|TRBJ1-4
TGTGCCTGGAGTCCTACAGGGATGAAGTTGGAAAAACTGTTTTTT
CAWSPTGMKLEKLFF
>TRBV10-3|TRBD1|13|few|TRBJ2-5
TGTGCCATCAGTGGACAGGGTCAAGAGACCCAGTACTTC
CAISGQGQETQYF
>TRBV7-9|NA|16|few|TRBJ2-1
TGTGCCAGCAGCTTTGGAGGGAAAAGATCCTACAATGAGCAGTTCTTC
CASSFGGKRSYNEQFF
>TRBV14|TRBD2|18|few|TRBJ2-2
TGTGCCAGCAGCCAAGCCTCCAGACTAGCGCTGAACACCGGGGAGCTGTTTTTT
CASSQASRLALNTGELFF
>TRBV5-1|NA|14|NA|TRBJ2-1
TGCGCCAGCAGCTCCCCGGGGCGGGACAATGAGCAGTTCTTC
CASSSPGRDNEQFF
>TRBV5-1|NA|14|few|TRBJ1-1
TGCGCCAGCAGCGTAGCCCAGCCTCAAGGTGAAGCTTTCTTT
CASSVAQPQGEAFF
>TRBV25-1|TRBD1|18|few|TRBJ2-1
TGTGCCAGCAGTGAATCCCCGAACAGGGGATGGTGGGACAATGAGCAGTTCTTC
CASSESPNRGWWDNEQFF
>TRBV9|NA|14|few|TRBJ1-4
TGTGCCAGCAGCGTAGGGGCTGCGAGTGAAAAACTGTTTTTT
CASSVGAASEKLFF
>TRBV28|TRBD1|14|few|TRBJ2-2
TGTGCCAGCAGGAGGGACAGTTCCACCGGGGAGCTGTTTTTT
CASRRDSSTGELFF
>TRBV27|NA|15|few|TRBJ2-5
TGTGCCAGCAGTCATCGAGGGACACAACAAGAGACCCAGTACTTC
CASSHRGTQQETQYF
>TRBV27|TRBD1|17|NA|TRBJ2-3
TGTGCCAGCAGCAATCCAACAGGGGTCCCCTGGGTGGATACGCAGTATTTT
CASSNPTGVPWVDTQYF
>TRBV4-2|TRBD1|15|NA|TRBJ2-1
TGTGCCAGCAGCACCACAGGGGGCAGGGACAATGAGCAGTTCTTC
CASSTTGGRDNEQFF
>TRBV7-9|NA|12|NA|TRBJ1-1
TGTGCCAGCAGCTTAAGATGGGACGAAGCTTTCTTT
CASSLRWDEAFF
>TRBV6-5|TRBD1|11|few|TRBJ2-1
TGTGCCAGCAGTACCCGGACAGGGAGCTTCTTC
CASSTRTGSFF
>TRBV29-1|NA|17|NA|TRBJ1-2
TGCAGCGTTGAATGGTCCCTAAGCGGGGCACGATGGTATGGCTACACCTTC
CSVEWSLSGARWYGYTF
>TRBV20-1|NA|11|few|TRBJ2-1
TGCAGTGCCATAGACAGTCCTCGGCAGTTCTTC
CSAIDSPRQFF
>TRBV7-2|TRBD2|14|few|TRBJ2-7
TGTGCCAGCAGCTTGAATTCTCGGGAGGGTCCCAAGTACTTC
CASSLNSREGPKYF
>TRBV12-5|NA|16|few|TRBJ2-3
TGTGCTAGTGGTCAAGACACTCGGCGGACGACAGATACGCAGTATTTT
CASGQDTRRTTDTQYF
>TRBV5-1|NA|14|few|TRBJ2-5
TGCGCCAGCAGCGGCGGGACACCCGAAGAGACCCAGTACTTC
CASSGGTPEETQYF
>TRBV11-2|TRBD2|19|NA|TRBJ2-1
TGTGCCAGCAGCCCGAGTACCTTACTAGCGGGCAGCTCCTACAATGAGCAGTTCTTC
CASSPSTLLAGSSYNEQFF
>TRBV28|TRBD2|18|NA|TRBJ2-1
TGTGCCAGCAGTCCTCGTGCTAGCGGGGTAAGCTCCTACAATGAGCAGTTCTTC
CASSPRASGVSSYNEQFF
>TRBV7-9|TRBD2|16|few|TRBJ2-5
TGTGCCAGCAGCTTACGGATTAGCGGGAGTGGGGAGACCCAGTACTTC
CASSLRISGSGETQYF
>TRBV6-1|TRBD1|15|few|TRBJ2-5
TGTGCCAGCAGTGAACAGACAGGGGGAAAAGAGACCCAGTACTTC
CASSEQTGGKETQYF
>TRBV5-1|NA|14|NA|TRBJ1-6
TGCGCCAGCAGCTTGACAGGGATCAGATCACCCCTCCACTTT
CASSLTGIRSPLHF
>TRBV19|NA|17|NA|TRBJ2-6
TGTGCCAGTAGTGTGACAGACGTTAGGCCTGGGGCCAACGTCCTGACTTTC
CASSVTDVRPGANVLTF
>TRBV7-9|NA|14|NA|TRBJ2-5
TGTGCCAGCAGCTTAAACACTAGAGGGGAGACCCAGTACTTC
CASSLNTRGETQYF